The 9 T cell receptor beta chains reported below all come from one sample, sequenced in a study of control samples from healthy donors and cancer patients (dated by TCRdb to 2020 to 2022). The library was produced with the immunoSEQ multiplex PCR assay. Here the immuneACCESS table is served through TCRdb, limited to in-frame sequences with V and J called. Missing clones are a known gap in these copies; in checked studies unresolved V genes cover under half, and the rest lacks a known reason. The sample includes 60,000 or so clones, with approximately 95% observed a single time. The ten largest clones take up approximately 0.99% of the sample. The sequenced sample was blood. The receptors originated from a woman younger than 30 in good health.

CDR3 sequence: CASSLARGTTNYGYTF. CDR3 in DNA: TGTGCCAGCAGCTTAGCGCGGGGGACAACTAACTATGGCTACACCTTC. The rearrangement joins TRBV7-2 to TRBJ1-2; a possible D gene is TRBD1 (6 bases). Between the trimmed V and J ends, which lost 0 bases and 0 bases, there was a span of 11 bases. CDR1 and CDR2 (germline): SGHTA, FQGNSA. The CDR3 has 16 amino acids.

V usage is TRBV5-1 and J usage is TRBJ1-4; TRBD1 matches 12 bases. Germline V lookup: CDR1 SGHRS, CDR2 YFSETQ. The CDR3 totals 15 residues. V lost 4 bases to trimming and J lost 8 bases; unmatched junction nucleotides: 6. The CDR3: CASSPLGTGGEKLFF. The CDR3 region has the DNA TGCGCCAGCAGCCCCCTGGGGACAGGGGGCGAAAAACTGTTTTTT.

This clone was seen only once. CDR3 sequence: CASSKTGFTEAFF. CDR3 bases: TGTGCCAGCAGCAAGACAGGGTTCACTGAAGCTTTCTTT. This rearrangement joins TRBV5-8 to TRBJ1-1; 7 bases agree with TRBD1. This CDR3 region has 13 residues. The V segment lost 4 bases and the J segment 4 bases; nucleotides outside the gene matches: 4. Germline CDR1 and CDR2: SGHTS and YDEGEE.

This clone was seen only once. The chain combines TRBV2 with TRBJ1-1; D is perhaps TRBD1 (6 bases). The ends were cut back, 3 bases at V and 6 bases at J, with 11 bases in the middle. The germline CDR1 and CDR2 sequences are SNHLY and FYNNEI. CDR3 size: 13 residues. The CDR3 bases are TGTGCCAGCAGTGAGGGGGCAACCTCTGAAGCTTTCTTT. Amino acids: CASSEGATSEAFF.

The rearrangement links TRBV6-2 or TRBV6-3 to TRBJ2-3; no clear D gene. CDR3 length: 14 residues. Deletions cut 4 bases from V and 7 bases from J, with 15 bases between. Germline-derived CDR1 and CDR2 are MNHEY and SVGEGT. Here the CDR3 reads CASSSASERNTQYF. The CDR3 DNA follows: TGTGCCAGCAGTTCCGCAAGTGAGCGCAATACGCAGTATTTT.

V usage is TRBV4-3 and J usage is TRBJ1-5; 7 positions match TRBD1. Trimming removed 0 bases from V and 7 bases from J; junction bases left unmatched: 9. The germline V gene has CDR1 LGHNA and CDR2 YSLEER. The CDR3 is made up of 16 amino acids. CDR3 nucleotide sequence: TGCGCCAGCAGCCAAGATCGGACAGGCACGGGGCAGCCCCAGCATTTT. Protein sequence: CASSQDRTGTGQPQHF.

This chain's CDR3 is CAWIQSTGGPIYEQYF. DNA for the CDR3: TGTGCCTGGATCCAATCCACGGGGGGTCCTATTTACGAGCAGTACTTC. The chain joins TRBV30 to TRBJ2-7; 7 positions agree with TRBD2. Looked up from germline, CDR1 is GTSNPN and CDR2 is SVGIG (reference sequence). V gave up 4 bases and J gave up 4 bases; unmatched junction bases: 16. The CDR3 is made up of 16 amino acids.

This clone showed up just once. The V gene is TRBV19, the J gene TRBJ1-1; D remains ambiguous. The CDR3 runs 13 residues. V lost 5 bases and J lost 5, with 12 bases in between. CDR1 LNHDA and CDR2 SQIVND come from the germline V gene (reference sequence). In DNA, the CDR3 is TGTGCCAGTAGTCCTCTACTTGGGACTGAAGCTTTCTTT. This sequence encodes CASSPLLGTEAFF.

The chain recombines TRBV2 with TRBJ2-7; 9 bases agree with TRBD1. This CDR3 has 14 residues. Germline V lookup: CDR1 SNHLY, CDR2 FYNNEI. J gave up 6 bases and V 7 bases, and 10 bases lay outside the gene matches. The CDR3 region has the DNA TGTGCCAGCATAAGGGGACAGGGAGGTCTCGAGCAGTACTTC. Protein sequence: CASIRGQGGLEQYF.